The TCR beta chain described here comes from a study of T cells after yellow fever vaccination. Findings and limits, study-wide: Weaker, the secondary response had a peak occurring faster, on day 5 versus 15.

From the 5' RACE reads, TCRdb called clonotypes with MiXCR, one entry per CDR3 protein. The sample records 310,000 or so distinct CDR3 sequences, roughly 7% being singletons. V lost 5 bases and J 8 bases, leaving 15 bases between the germline ends. CDR3 length: 12 amino acids. Germline V gene data show CDR1 as DFQATT and CDR2 as SNEGSKA (reference sequence). Of note for this clonotype: Its antigen is as yet unknown.

The rearrangement uses TRBV20-1 and TRBJ1-1; D is possibly TRBD1 (5 bases). Sequences were derived from PBMCs, sampled approximately 47 days after the first yellow fever vaccination. This clonotype was sampled from a man aged 18 to 30 who received the YFV17D yellow fever vaccine. The CDR3 sequence: CSAARVGGEAFF. CDR3 nucleotide sequence: TGCAGTGCTGCCCGGGTTGGGGGGGAAGCTTTCTTT.